These 26 T cell receptor beta chains came from one sample sequenced in a study of blood T cell repertoires in COVID-19. The repertoire was sequenced with immunoSEQ multiplex PCR; TCRdb's copy has only in-frame clones and lacks some. The sample has 260,000 or so clones, over 75% seen once; the top ten hold roughly a sixth. The sequenced sample was PBMCs or T cells enriched from blood (not recorded which). The receptors originated from a man between 18 and 29 years old who had recovered from COVID-19.

DNA of the CDR3: TGTGCCAGCAGCCGGGACAGGCTGGGCGAGCAGTACTTC. It translates to CASSRDRLGEQYF. The gene calls are TRBV11-3 and TRBJ2-7, with 8 bases matching TRBD1. Germline V gene lookup returns CDR1 SGHNT and CDR2 YENEEA. V gave up 5 bases and J gave up 6 bases; unmatched junction bases: 6. The CDR3 spans 13 residues.

The chain employs TRBV12-3 or TRBV12-4 and TRBJ2-7; perhaps TRBD1 as D (6 bases). V lost 4 bases, J lost 2 bases, and 9 bases lay in between. The CDR3 is made up of 13 amino acids. The DNA for the CDR3 is TGTGCCAGCAGTTACAGGGCCCCCTACGAGCAGTACTTC. Translating gives CASSYRAPYEQYF.

The genes are TRBV27 and TRBJ2-3; the D gene is possibly TRBD2 (5 bases). CDR1 and CDR2 (germline): MNHEY, SMNVEV (reference sequence). CDR3 length: 14 amino acids. V was cut by 2 bases and J by 1 base, with 7 bases left in between. The CDR3 DNA sequence: TGTGCCAGCAGTTTAGTGAGGGGCACAGATACGCAGTATTTT. This sequence encodes CASSLVRGTDTQYF.

The chain uses TRBV11-2 and TRBJ2-7; 8 positions agree with TRBD2. This CDR3 spans 13 amino acids. The V and J ends lost 8 bases and 7 bases, in that order; junction bases with no gene match: 10. Germline V gene lookup returns CDR1 SGHAT and CDR2 FQNNGV. CDR3 residues: CASRPGGVQEQYF. The CDR3 DNA follows: TGTGCCAGCCGCCCGGGGGGGGTACAGGAGCAGTACTTC.

The chain recombines TRBV6-1 with TRBJ1-5, with D perhaps TRBD1 (5 bases). The CDR3 is made up of 16 amino acids. Per germline, CDR1 MNHNS and CDR2 SASEGT. The V gene lost 0 bases and the J gene lost 2 bases, with 11 bases spanning the gap. The CDR3 spells CASSEALRVRNQPQHF. In DNA form, the CDR3 reads TGTGCCAGCAGTGAAGCCCTCAGGGTGCGCAATCAGCCCCAGCATTTT.

V usage is TRBV6-5 and J usage is TRBJ2-7, with 7 nucleotides matching TRBD1. Trimming cost V 4 bases and J 0 bases; bases outside gene matches: 0. Per germline, CDR1 MNHEY and CDR2 SVGAGI. The CDR3 has 13 residues. The CDR3 loop is CASSWDSSYEQYF. The CDR3 DNA reads as TGTGCCAGCAGTTGGGACAGCTCCTACGAGCAGTACTTC.

CDR3 DNA: TGTGCCAGCAGGGCGGACAGGGGTCGAGTGAACACTGAAGCTTTCTTT. Protein sequence: CASRADRGRVNTEAFF. The rearrangement uses TRBV5-8 and TRBJ1-1; 9 positions agree with TRBD1. Germline loops: CDR1 SGHTS, CDR2 YDEGEE. V was clipped by 5 bases and J by 0 bases; unmatched bases: 8. The CDR3 is 16 amino acids.

This chain connects TRBV27 to TRBJ1-1, with D possibly being TRBD1 (6 bases). The V and J ends lost 5 bases and 6 bases respectively, with 19 bases between them. Per germline, CDR1 MNHEY and CDR2 SMNVEV (reference sequence). This CDR3 is 15 amino acids long. CDR3: CASSTRQAGLAEAFF. As DNA, the CDR3 is TGTGCCAGCAGTACGCGACAGGCGGGTCTCGCTGAAGCTTTCTTT.

V and J are TRBV9 and TRBJ2-5, with D possibly being TRBD1 (6 bases). V was shortened by 0 bases and J by 1 base, with 10 bases between the two germline ends. The CDR3 is made up of 15 amino acids. Germline assignment: CDR1 SGDLS and CDR2 YYNGEE. This CDR3 reads CASSVAQGLQETQYF. The CDR3 DNA reads TGTGCCAGCAGCGTAGCCCAGGGGCTCCAAGAGACCCAGTACTTC.

The chain recombines TRBV24-1 with TRBJ2-3; 8 bases align to TRBD2. CDR3 length equals 15 residues. V was pared by 5 bases and J by 1 base, with 4 bases of the junction left unmatched. Germline-derived CDR1 and CDR2 are KGHDR and SFDVKD. CDR3 in DNA: TGTGCCACCAGTGGCGGGGGGAGTGGCACAGATACGCAGTATTTT. Translating it yields CATSGGGSGTDTQYF.

The chain employs TRBV4-1 and TRBJ2-7; 8 nucleotides match TRBD1. Unmatched junction bases numbered 8, after V lost 4 bases and J lost 3 bases. This CDR3 spans 15 amino acids. The germline gives CDR1 MGHRA, CDR2 YSYEKL. This CDR3 reads CASSPGGQDIYEQYF. The CDR3 DNA reads TGCGCCAGCAGCCCAGGGGGCCAAGATATCTACGAGCAGTACTTC.

J is TRBJ1-6 and V is TRBV5-1, with 8 bases fitting TRBD1. The germline CDR1 and CDR2 sequences are SGHRS and YFSETQ. CDR3 length equals 15 residues. Trimming at V came to 6 bases and at J to 7 bases, leaving 9 bases not matched to a gene. CDR3 in amino acids: CASKGQGASNSPLHF. The CDR3 DNA sequence: TGCGCCAGCAAAGGACAGGGAGCGTCAAATTCACCCCTCCACTTT.

The rearrangement links TRBV5-1 to TRBJ1-5; 7 bases are a match to TRBD1. Germline V gene data show CDR1 as SGHRS and CDR2 as YFSETQ. The trim removed 4 bases at V and 7 bases at J, leaving 8 bases unmatched. The CDR3 runs to 14 residues. The CDR3 protein is CASSRLQGIQPQHF. The DNA for the CDR3 is TGCGCCAGCAGCCGACTACAGGGGATCCAGCCCCAGCATTTT.

V gene TRBV7-9 combines with J gene TRBJ2-3, with 13 positions matching TRBD2. CDR3 length equals 16 residues. Germline V gene data show CDR1 as SEHNR and CDR2 as FQNEAQ (reference sequence). The V and J ends lost 4 bases and 2 bases, in that order; junction bases with no gene match: 3. The CDR3 spells CASSSGLAGITDTQYF. CDR3 bases: TGTGCCAGCAGCTCGGGACTAGCGGGGATCACAGATACGCAGTATTTT.

This clone was picked up one time. This chain links TRBV28 with TRBJ2-1; TRBD1 matches 9 bases. CDR3 size: 16 residues. CDR1 is MDHEN, CDR2 SYDVKM, per germline. After removal of 1 base from V and 4 bases from J, the junction contained 5 bases not matched to a gene. The CDR3 protein is CASSLSPGQGYNEQFF. DNA for the CDR3: TGTGCCAGCAGTTTATCTCCGGGACAGGGATACAATGAGCAGTTCTTC.

In this sample, this clone turned up once. This sequence joins TRBV6-2 or TRBV6-3 and TRBJ2-7, with a possible D match to TRBD2 (5 bases). The V end lost 3 bases, the J end lost 3 bases, and 9 bases lay between the germline ends. CDR1 MNHEY and CDR2 SVGEGT come from the germline V gene. The CDR3 contains 13 residues. This CDR3 is CASSYGRGYEQYF. CDR3 nucleotide sequence: TGTGCCAGCAGTTATGGTCGGGGCTACGAGCAGTACTTC.

The V and J genes are TRBV19 and TRBJ2-2, with TRBD1 matching over 7 bases. Unmatched junction bases numbered 6, after V lost 3 bases and J lost 5 bases. The CDR3 has 15 residues. Germline values: CDR1 LNHDA, CDR2 SQIVND (reference sequence). The CDR3 region is CASSITGARTGELFF. Here the CDR3 DNA reads TGTGCCAGTAGTATTACAGGGGCGCGAACCGGGGAGCTGTTTTTT.

The V and J genes are TRBV6-5 and TRBJ2-7, with 7 nucleotides matching TRBD2. The CDR3 extends over 14 amino acids. CDR1 and CDR2 (germline): MNHEY, SVGAGI. V lost 6 bases, J lost 2 bases, and 7 bases stayed unmatched. The CDR3 sequence is CASSRDYSPYEQYF. CDR3 DNA: TGTGCCAGCAGCCGGGACTACTCACCCTACGAGCAGTACTTC.

The gene calls are TRBV5-1 and TRBJ2-3; 12 bases line up with TRBD2. The trim removed 1 base at V and 2 bases at J, leaving 2 bases unmatched. The CDR3 covers 16 residues. CDR1 and CDR2 (germline): SGHRS, YFSETQ. The CDR3 sequence: CASSLPSGRATDTQYF. CDR3 DNA: TGCGCCAGCAGCTTGCCTAGCGGGAGGGCCACAGATACGCAGTATTTT.

This chain connects TRBV5-1 to TRBJ1-5; 12 bases are a match to TRBD1. In germline, CDR1 is SGHRS, CDR2 YFSETQ. The J segment lost 8 bases and the V segment lost 2 bases, leaving 5 bases of the junction unmatched. The CDR3 covers 15 residues. The CDR3 region has the DNA TGCGCCAGCAGCTTAGGGACAGGGGGCACTGAGCCCCAGCATTTT. It is translated as CASSLGTGGTEPQHF.

The genes are TRBV6-4 and TRBJ2-2, with 8 bases aligning to TRBD1. V gave up 0 bases and J gave up 3 bases; unmatched junction bases: 0. The CDR3 has 15 residues. CDR1 and CDR2 from the germline V gene are MRHNA and SNTAGT. The chain's CDR3 is CASSDSDRDTGELFF. DNA of the CDR3: TGTGCCAGCAGTGACTCGGACAGGGACACCGGGGAGCTGTTTTTT.

This chain uses TRBV28 with TRBJ2-2; 14 nucleotides line up with TRBD2. With 2 bases clipped from V and 6 bases from J, the junction kept 5 bases outside the gene matches. The CDR3 consists of 17 residues. CDR1 MDHEN and CDR2 SYDVKM come from the germline V gene. The CDR3 DNA reads TGTGCCAGCAGTTTAGCGGGACTAGCGGGAGTCGCCGGGGAGCTGTTTTTT. It yields the protein CASSLAGLAGVAGELFF.

This chain links TRBV6-5 with TRBJ2-1; 8 positions agree with TRBD2. The junction had 8 bases not matched to a gene; V was cut back by 2 bases and J by 8 bases. Germline-derived CDR1 and CDR2 are MNHEY and SVGAGI. This CDR3 contains 15 residues. The CDR3 protein is CASSYGRTSSDEQFF. CDR3 in DNA: TGTGCCAGCAGTTACGGGAGGACTAGCAGCGATGAGCAGTTCTTC.

This chain joins TRBV7-9 and TRBJ1-1; D is uncertain. Trimming pared 5 bases from V and 8 bases from J, leaving 15 bases between. Germline CDR1 reads SEHNR; CDR2 reads FQNEAQ (reference sequence). The CDR3 totals 13 residues. DNA for the CDR3: TGTGCCAGCAGCCATAGCCGTAGCTTCGAAGCTTTCTTT. It encodes CASSHSRSFEAFF.

V gene TRBV29-1 combines with J gene TRBJ2-2; 8 nucleotides line up with TRBD1. The CDR3 totals 19 residues. Trimming cost V 3 bases and J 0 bases; bases outside gene matches: 15. Germline V CDR1 and CDR2: SQVTM, ANQGSEA. The CDR3 reads CSVEFVGDGGQANTGELFF. As DNA, the CDR3 is TGCAGCGTTGAGTTCGTCGGCGACGGGGGACAGGCGAACACCGGGGAGCTGTTTTTT.

J is TRBJ2-1 and V is TRBV10-2; TRBD2 aligns across 12 bases. Losses at the gene ends were 8 bases for V and 7 bases for J; bases not matched to a gene: 3. The length of the CDR3 is 13 residues. The germline V gene has CDR1 WSHSY and CDR2 SAAADI. The CDR3 protein is CASGLAGTNEQFF. Written as DNA, the CDR3 is TGCGCCAGCGGACTAGCGGGGACGAATGAGCAGTTCTTC.